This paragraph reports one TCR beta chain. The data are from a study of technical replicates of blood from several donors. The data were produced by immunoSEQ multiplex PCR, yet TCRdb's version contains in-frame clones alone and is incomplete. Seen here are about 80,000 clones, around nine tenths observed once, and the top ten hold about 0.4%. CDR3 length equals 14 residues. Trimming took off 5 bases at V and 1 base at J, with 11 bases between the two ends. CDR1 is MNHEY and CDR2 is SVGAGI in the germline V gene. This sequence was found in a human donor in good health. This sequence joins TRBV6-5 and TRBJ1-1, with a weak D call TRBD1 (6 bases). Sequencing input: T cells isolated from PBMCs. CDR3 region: CASSRRQENTEAFF. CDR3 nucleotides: TGTGCCAGCAGTCGGCGACAGGAGAACACTGAAGCTTTCTTT.